This paragraph reports one T cell receptor beta chain. This entry belongs to a study of blood T cell repertoires in COVID-19. Overall study: Both acute and convalescent COVID-19 samples were obtained from the United States, Italy and Spain. PBMCs, B-cell-depleted T cells, or T cells were the source of the cDNA or gDNA that made up the material.

In the original analysis: It was from reference gene primer amplification that nucleated cell counts were estimated. Libraries were prepared by immunoSEQ multiplex PCR; TCRdb keeps only in-frame clonotypes and omits some of them. V, J and clone size are taken as reported in that table, and D and trimming were inferred from the DNA itself. Of approximately 150,000 clones detected, approximately 89% appear once; the ten largest clones hold over 9.5%. The trim removed 11 bases at V and 4 bases at J, leaving 10 bases unmatched. The CDR3 sequence is 16 residues long. The V gene's germline CDR1 is MGHRA and CDR2 YSYEKL.

The chain links TRBV4-1 to TRBJ2-5, with 16 positions matching TRBD2. This sequence originates from a man in his 60s with active or convalescent COVID-19. Sequencing used peripheral blood. The CDR3 spells CAPFGTSGRAGETQYF. The CDR3 nucleotides read TGCGCCCCCTTCGGGACTAGCGGGAGGGCCGGAGAGACCCAGTACTTC.